This TCR beta chain derives from a study of T cells after yellow fever vaccination. General study results and limits: Only a small proportion of the clonotypes turned up in both the CD4 and the CD8 compartments, likely arising from convergent recombination. Peaking faster, on day 5 versus 15, the secondary response was nonetheless weaker.

This clonotype was seen many times. Antigen specificity is unknown. Using its own MiXCR run on the 5' RACE reads, TCRdb lists one record per CDR3 protein. The table records 350,000 to 450,000 distinct CDR3 sequences, around 6.4% of them present only once. The V and J ends lost 4 bases and 5 bases respectively, with 5 bases between them. CDR3 size: 11 residues. The V gene's germline CDR1 is MDHEN and CDR2 SYDVKM. This sequence was found in a man aged 25-45 years who received the YFV17D yellow fever vaccine. V and J are TRBV28 and TRBJ1-2; unclear D gene. The material sequenced was PBMCs, taken 5 days after the yellow fever booster vaccination. As DNA, the CDR3 is TGTGCCAGCAGTTCCCTTTATGGCTACACCTTC. As protein: CASSSLYGYTF.